This TCR beta chain was sequenced in a study of follicular helper T cells after annual influenza vaccination. From germline, CDR1 is MNHNS and CDR2 SASEGT. The CDR3 extends over 15 amino acids. The trim removed 4 bases at V and 1 base at J, leaving 5 bases unmatched. TCRdb's table, derived via immunoSEQ multiplex PCR, lists solely in-frame clones and lacks some. The sample includes about 4,800 clones, 75% to 85% of them seen just once. Time point: 2015-2016 season, 7 days after influenza vaccination. The origin of this receptor is an adult who received the influenza vaccine. The chain couples TRBV6-1 to TRBJ2-5; the match to TRBD2 covers 8 bases. Specimen: CXCR5+ CD38- circulating T follicular helper cells from blood, collected 7 days after influenza vaccination. Described subset: circulating Tfh, non-naive CD4+CXCR5+PD-1+ (ICOS+CD38+ or ICOS-CD38-). CDR3 region: CASSVRGAPQETQYF. The CDR3 DNA sequence: TGTGCCAGCAGTGTGCGGGGGGCACCCCAAGAGACCCAGTACTTC.